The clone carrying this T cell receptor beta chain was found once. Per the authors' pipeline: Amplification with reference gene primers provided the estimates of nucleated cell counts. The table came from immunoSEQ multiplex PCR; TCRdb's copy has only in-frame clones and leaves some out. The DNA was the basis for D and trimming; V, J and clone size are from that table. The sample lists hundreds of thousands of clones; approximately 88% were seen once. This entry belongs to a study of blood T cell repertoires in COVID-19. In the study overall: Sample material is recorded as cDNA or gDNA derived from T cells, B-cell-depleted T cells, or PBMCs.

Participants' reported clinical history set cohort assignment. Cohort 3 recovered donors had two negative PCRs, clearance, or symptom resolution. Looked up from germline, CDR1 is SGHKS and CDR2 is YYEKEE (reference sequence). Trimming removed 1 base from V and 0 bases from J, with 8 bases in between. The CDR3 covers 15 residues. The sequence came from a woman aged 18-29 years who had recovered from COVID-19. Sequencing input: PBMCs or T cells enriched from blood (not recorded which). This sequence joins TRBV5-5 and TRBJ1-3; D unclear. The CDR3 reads CASSLRRDSGNTIYF. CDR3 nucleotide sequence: TGTGCCAGCAGCTTGCGCCGGGACTCTGGAAACACCATATATTTT.